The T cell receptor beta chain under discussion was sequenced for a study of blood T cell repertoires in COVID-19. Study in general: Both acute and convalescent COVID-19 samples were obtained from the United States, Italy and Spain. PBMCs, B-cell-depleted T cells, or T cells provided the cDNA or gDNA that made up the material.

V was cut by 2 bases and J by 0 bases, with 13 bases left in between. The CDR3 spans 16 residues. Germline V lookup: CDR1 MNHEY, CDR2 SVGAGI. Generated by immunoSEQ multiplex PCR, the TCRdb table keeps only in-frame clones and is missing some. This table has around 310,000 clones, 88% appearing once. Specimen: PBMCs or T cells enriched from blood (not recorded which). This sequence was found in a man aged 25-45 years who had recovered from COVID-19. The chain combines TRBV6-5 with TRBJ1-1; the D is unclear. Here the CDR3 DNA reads TGTGCCAGCAGTTACGGGCCGGTCAGCTTGAACACTGAAGCTTTCTTT. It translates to CASSYGPVSLNTEAFF.